Detailed here is one T cell receptor beta chain. The antigen is not known. These donors, healthy bone marrow donors, were studied. This specimen comes from a study of cytomegalovirus exposure and HLA in healthy donors. PCR involved 60 Vbeta and 13 Jbeta primers. Only in-frame clones appear in the TCRdb table, and some are missing; sequencing was by immunoSEQ multiplex PCR. The sample has more than 85,000 clones; around 76% are singletons. V was pared by 4 bases and J by 6 bases, with 4 bases of the junction left unmatched. This CDR3 is built from 13 residues. Germline assignment: CDR1 MDHEN and CDR2 SYDVKM. Notes on the study in general: Overall, approximately 150 TCR beta chains were annotated as cytomegalovirus-associated.

The sequence was collected from a man younger than 45 in good health and CMV-seropositive. V and J are TRBV28 and TRBJ1-2; 8 bases map to TRBD1. Sequenced material: PBMCs. The CDR3 nucleotides read TGTGCCAGCAGTTCACCGACAGGGGATGGCTACACCTTC. It yields the protein CASSSPTGDGYTF.